What follows are 16 T cell receptor beta chains derived from one specimen sequenced in a study of CXCR3-negative and CXCR3-positive naive CD8 T cells. TRB cDNA was prepared as libraries by UMI-labeled 5' RACE. TCRdb reprocessed the 5' RACE reads, keeping one entry per CDR3 protein, no DNA. Seen in this sample are around 140,000 distinct CDR3 sequences; the ten most common clones hold 0.29%. Sample: naive CXCR3- CD8+ T cells from blood. The subset was: CD45RO-CCR7+CD27+CD95- naive CD8+ T cells lacking CXCR3 (TNR3-). These receptors were collected from a human donor in good health. Some clones in this sample may be carry-over from other donors' samples.

This CDR3 reads CSVSGASSPYGYTF. This chain connects TRBV29-1 to TRBJ1-2; TCRdb outputs TRBD1, but without DNA this stays unchecked. CDR3 size: 14 residues. From germline, CDR1 is SQVTM and CDR2 ANQGSEA.

The V gene is TRBV20-1, the J gene TRBJ2-2; TCRdb designates TRBD1, a call that cannot be tested without DNA. Germline V gives CDR1 DFQATT, CDR2 SNEGSKA (reference sequence). CDR3 size: 15 residues. The CDR3 is CSARTGGGITGELFF.

This chain links TRBV4-3 with TRBJ2-1; no DNA is available, so the TRBD1 call from TCRdb remains unchecked. The CDR3 has 15 amino acids. CDR1 is LGHNA, CDR2 YSLEER, per germline. This chain's CDR3 is CASSQDSGGYNEQFF.

The chain links TRBV6-5 to TRBJ1-1; TCRdb outputs TRBD1, but without DNA this stays unchecked. Germline assignment: CDR1 MNHEY and CDR2 SVGAGI. This CDR3 has 18 residues. The CDR3 loop reads CASSLVGDTDRVNTEAFF.

The chain recombines TRBV19 with TRBJ2-7; TCRdb reports TRBD2, a call that lacks DNA to check it against. The CDR3 consists of 16 residues. Germline assignment: CDR1 LNHDA and CDR2 SQIVND (reference sequence). CDR3 residues: CASSIAADSQAYEQYF.

The chain carries TRBV3-1 and TRBJ2-1; with no DNA, the TCRdb D assignment of TRBD2 cannot be verified. The CDR3 runs 19 residues. Germline V lookup: CDR1 LGHDT, CDR2 YNNKEL (reference sequence). CDR3 loop: CASSQDLGDAGGLYNEQFF.

V is TRBV27 and J is TRBJ2-1; TCRdb's D call, TRBD2, is unchecked because there is no DNA. Germline loops: CDR1 MNHEY, CDR2 SMNVEV (reference sequence). This CDR3 has 12 residues. The CDR3 here is CASSSLYNEQFF.

The V call is TRBV29-1, the J call TRBJ2-7; TCRdb designates TRBD1, a call that cannot be tested without DNA. This CDR3 spans 12 amino acids. CDR1 SQVTM and CDR2 ANQGSEA come from the germline V gene. The CDR3 here is CSFSWGSYEQYF.

This chain uses TRBV29-1 with TRBJ2-1; TCRdb reports TRBD1, a call that lacks DNA to check it against. Germline V gives CDR1 SQVTM, CDR2 ANQGSEA. The CDR3 loop spans 12 amino acids. CDR3: CSVDNPVNEQFF.

The V and J genes are TRBV28 and TRBJ2-1; TCRdb's D call of TRBD2 is untestable without DNA. The CDR3 consists of 14 residues. Germline V gene lookup returns CDR1 MDHEN and CDR2 SYDVKM. The CDR3 region is CASSSRSSGTRWFF.

The chain uses TRBV28 and TRBJ2-7; TCRdb reports TRBD1, a call that lacks DNA to check it against. The CDR3 runs to 13 residues. Per the germline V gene, CDR1 is MDHEN and CDR2 is SYDVKM. This CDR3 is CASSSDRGQEQYF.

The chain carries TRBV19 and TRBJ2-1; TCRdb's D gene call, TRBD2, goes unchecked for lack of DNA. Germline V gene lookup returns CDR1 LNHDA and CDR2 SQIVND (reference sequence). This CDR3 comprises 16 residues. CDR3 region: CASSPLGLASYNEQFF.

V gene TRBV9 combines with J gene TRBJ1-2; TCRdb designates TRBD1, a call that cannot be tested without DNA. The CDR3 contains 14 residues. Germline loops: CDR1 SGDLS, CDR2 YYNGEE. The CDR3: CASSVDEGADGYTF.

The rearrangement links TRBV5-1 to TRBJ2-7; there is no DNA to check the TCRdb D call of TRBD2. The germline CDR1 and CDR2 sequences are SGHRS and YFSETQ. CDR3 length equals 14 residues. The chain's CDR3 is CASSLRTDRYEQYF. The full variable domain, with the rest looked up from reference TRBV5-1 and TRBJ2-7, is KAGVTQTPRYLIKTRGQQVTLSCSPISGHRSVSWYQQTPGQGLQFLFEYFSETQRNKGNFPGRFSGRQFSNSRSEMNVSTLELGDSALYLCASSLRTDRYEQYFGPGTRLTVT.

CDR3 protein: CSVEVTKASYYNEQFF. The J gene is TRBJ2-1, the V gene TRBV29-1; the TCRdb D gene call, TRBD2, has no DNA to confirm it. Germline V lookup: CDR1 SQVTM, CDR2 ANQGSEA. CDR3 length: 16 amino acids.

The chain couples TRBV12-3 or TRBV12-4 to TRBJ2-7; the TRBD1 assignment by TCRdb is unverifiable without DNA. The length of the CDR3 is 16 residues. CDR3 amino acids: CASSTRDRGTTYEQYF.